This T cell receptor beta chain came from a study of Graves' ophthalmopathy and Graves' hyperthyroidism. The CDR3 length is 12 residues. Germline lookup yields CDR1 PRHDT and CDR2 FYEKMQ (reference sequence). V was trimmed by 0 bases and J by 6 bases, leaving 5 bases between them. The authors amplified TCR beta CDR3 regions from RNA transcripts. The first round was an RT-PCR with HTBI primers, and the second round was a multiplex PCR. TCRdb re-analysed the multiplex PCR reads in MiXCR, keeping a single row per CDR3 protein. Of over a million distinct CDR3 sequences listed, about 38% are singletons. Ten or more counts support this clonotype.

The rearrangement joins TRBV13 to TRBJ2-5; unclear D gene. The sequence was collected from an adult man with Graves' hyperthyroidism. The sample consisted of peripheral blood or thyroid tissue (not recorded which). CDR3 sequence reads: CASSLGLKTQYF. The CDR3 DNA sequence: TGTGCCAGCAGCTTAGGGCTAAAGACCCAGTACTTC.